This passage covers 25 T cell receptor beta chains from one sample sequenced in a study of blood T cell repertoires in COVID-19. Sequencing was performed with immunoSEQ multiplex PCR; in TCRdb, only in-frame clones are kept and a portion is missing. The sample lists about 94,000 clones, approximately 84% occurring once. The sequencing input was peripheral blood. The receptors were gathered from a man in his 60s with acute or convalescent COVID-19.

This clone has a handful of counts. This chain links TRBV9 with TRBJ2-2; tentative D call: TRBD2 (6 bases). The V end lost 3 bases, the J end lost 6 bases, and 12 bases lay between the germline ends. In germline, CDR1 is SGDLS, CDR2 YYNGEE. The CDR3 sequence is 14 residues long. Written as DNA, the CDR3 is TGTGCCAGCAGCGACGGGGACTCATCCGGGGAGCTGTTTTTT. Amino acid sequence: CASSDGDSSGELFF.

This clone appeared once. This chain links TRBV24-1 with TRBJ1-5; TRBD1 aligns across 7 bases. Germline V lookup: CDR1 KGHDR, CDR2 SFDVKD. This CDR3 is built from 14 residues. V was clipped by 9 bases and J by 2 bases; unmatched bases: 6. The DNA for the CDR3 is TGTGCCACCCAGGGGGGAAGGGGCAATCAGCCCCAGCATTTT. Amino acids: CATQGGRGNQPQHF.

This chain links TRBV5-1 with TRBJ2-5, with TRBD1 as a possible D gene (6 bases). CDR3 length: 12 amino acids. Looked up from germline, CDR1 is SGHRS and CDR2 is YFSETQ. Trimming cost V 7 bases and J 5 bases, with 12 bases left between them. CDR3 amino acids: CASSGQGETQYF. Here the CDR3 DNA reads TGCGCCAGCTCGGGACAAGGCGAGACCCAGTACTTC.

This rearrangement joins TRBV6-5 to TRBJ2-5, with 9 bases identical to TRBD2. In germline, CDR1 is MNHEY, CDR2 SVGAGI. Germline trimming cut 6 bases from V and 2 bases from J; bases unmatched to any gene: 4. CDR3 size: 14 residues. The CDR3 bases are TGTGCCAGCAGGCCGGGACTAGCACAAGAGACCCAGTACTTC. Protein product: CASRPGLAQETQYF.

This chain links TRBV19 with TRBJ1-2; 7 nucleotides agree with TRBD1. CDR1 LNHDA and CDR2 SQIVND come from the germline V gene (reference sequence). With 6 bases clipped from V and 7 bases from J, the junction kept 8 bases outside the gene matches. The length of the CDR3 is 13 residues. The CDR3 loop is CASSTTGDRGYTF. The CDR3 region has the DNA TGTGCCAGTAGCACCACAGGGGACCGTGGCTACACCTTC.

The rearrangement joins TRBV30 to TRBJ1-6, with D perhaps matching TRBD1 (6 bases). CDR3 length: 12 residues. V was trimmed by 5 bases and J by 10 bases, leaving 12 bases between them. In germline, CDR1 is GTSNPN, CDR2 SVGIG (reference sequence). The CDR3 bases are TGTGCCTGGGGCGCACAGGGCTCACCCCTCCACTTT. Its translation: CAWGAQGSPLHF.

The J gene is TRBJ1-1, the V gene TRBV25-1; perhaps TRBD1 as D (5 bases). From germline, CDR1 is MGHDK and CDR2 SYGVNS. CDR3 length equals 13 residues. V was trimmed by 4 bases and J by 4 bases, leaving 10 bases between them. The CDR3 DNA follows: TGTGCCAGCAGTGGGGCAGGGATCACTGAAGCTTTCTTT. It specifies CASSGAGITEAFF. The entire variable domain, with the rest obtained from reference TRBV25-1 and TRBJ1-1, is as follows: EADIYQTPRYLVIGTGKKITLECSQTMGHDKMYWYQQDPGMELHLIHYSYGVNSTEKGDLSSESTVSRIRTEHFPLTLESARPSHTSQYLCASSGAGITEAFFGQGTRLTVV.

CDR3 region: CATTKRGPSLEQFF. The CDR3 nucleotides read TGTGCCACGACTAAGCGGGGGCCATCCCTTGAGCAGTTCTTC. This chain links TRBV15 with TRBJ2-1; TRBD2 matches 8 bases. V dropped 9 bases and J dropped 9; count of bases not matched to a gene: 13. The CDR3 contains 14 residues. Per the germline V gene, CDR1 is LNHNV and CDR2 is YYDKDF (reference sequence).

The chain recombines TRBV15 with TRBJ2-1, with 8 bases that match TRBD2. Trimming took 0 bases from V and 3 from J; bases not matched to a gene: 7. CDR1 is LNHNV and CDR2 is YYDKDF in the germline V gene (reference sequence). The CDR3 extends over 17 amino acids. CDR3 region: CATSRDRGGLVYNEQFF. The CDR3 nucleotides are TGTGCCACCAGCAGAGATAGGGGGGGACTAGTCTACAATGAGCAGTTCTTC.

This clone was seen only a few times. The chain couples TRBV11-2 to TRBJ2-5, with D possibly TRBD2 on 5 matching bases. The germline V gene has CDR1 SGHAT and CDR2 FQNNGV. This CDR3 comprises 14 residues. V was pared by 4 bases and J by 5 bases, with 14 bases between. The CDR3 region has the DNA TGTGCCAGCAGCTCGATAAGGAAGCGGGAGACCCAGTACTTC. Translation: CASSSIRKRETQYF.

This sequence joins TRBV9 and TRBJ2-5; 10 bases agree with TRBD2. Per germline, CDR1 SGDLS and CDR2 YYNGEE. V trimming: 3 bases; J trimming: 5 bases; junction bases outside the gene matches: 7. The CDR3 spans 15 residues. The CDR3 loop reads CASSAERGGRETQYF. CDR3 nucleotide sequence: TGTGCCAGCAGCGCCGAGCGGGGGGGCCGCGAGACCCAGTACTTC.

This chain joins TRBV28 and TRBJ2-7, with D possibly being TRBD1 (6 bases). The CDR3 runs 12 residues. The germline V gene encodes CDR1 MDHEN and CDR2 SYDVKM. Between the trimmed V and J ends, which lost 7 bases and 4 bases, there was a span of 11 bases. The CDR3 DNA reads TGTGCCAGCAATGGGGGCGGTTACGAGCAGTACTTC. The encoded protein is CASNGGGYEQYF.

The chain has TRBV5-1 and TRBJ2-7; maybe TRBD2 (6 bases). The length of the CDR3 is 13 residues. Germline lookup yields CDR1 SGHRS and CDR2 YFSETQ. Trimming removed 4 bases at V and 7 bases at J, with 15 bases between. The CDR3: CASSAGGGEEQYF. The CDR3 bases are TGCGCCAGCAGCGCCGGAGGCGGGGAAGAGCAGTACTTC.

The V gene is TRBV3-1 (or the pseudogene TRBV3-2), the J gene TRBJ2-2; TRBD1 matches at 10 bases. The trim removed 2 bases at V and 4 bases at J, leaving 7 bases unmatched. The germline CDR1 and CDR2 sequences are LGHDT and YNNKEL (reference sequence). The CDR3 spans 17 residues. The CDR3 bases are TGTGCCAGCAGCCAATACCGGGACAGGGGCGGCACCGGGGAGCTGTTTTTT. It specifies CASSQYRDRGGTGELFF.

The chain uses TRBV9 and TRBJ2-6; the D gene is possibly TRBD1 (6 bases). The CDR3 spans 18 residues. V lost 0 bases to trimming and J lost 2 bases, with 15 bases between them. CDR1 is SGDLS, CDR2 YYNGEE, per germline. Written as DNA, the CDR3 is TGTGCCAGCAGCGTAGGGACAGCCGAGACCGCTGGGGCCAACGTCCTGACTTTC. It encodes CASSVGTAETAGANVLTF.

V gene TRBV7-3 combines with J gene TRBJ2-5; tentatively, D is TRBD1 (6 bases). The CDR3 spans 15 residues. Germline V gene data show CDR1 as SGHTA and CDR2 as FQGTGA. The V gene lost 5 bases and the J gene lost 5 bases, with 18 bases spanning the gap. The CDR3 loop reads CASSGMTGAWETQYF. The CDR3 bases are TGTGCCAGCAGCGGAATGACAGGAGCGTGGGAGACCCAGTACTTC.

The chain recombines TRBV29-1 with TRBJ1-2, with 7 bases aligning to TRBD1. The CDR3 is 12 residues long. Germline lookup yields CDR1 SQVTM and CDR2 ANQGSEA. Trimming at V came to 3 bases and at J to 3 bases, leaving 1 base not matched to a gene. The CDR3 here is CSVEGQYYGYTF. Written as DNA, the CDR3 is TGCAGCGTTGAGGGACAGTACTATGGCTACACCTTC.

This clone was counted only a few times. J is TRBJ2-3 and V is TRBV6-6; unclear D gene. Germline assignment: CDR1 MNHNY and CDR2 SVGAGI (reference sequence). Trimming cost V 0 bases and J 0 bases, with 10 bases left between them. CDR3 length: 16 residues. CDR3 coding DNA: TGTGCCAGCAGTTACTCGATCGCTAGAAGCACAGATACGCAGTATTTT. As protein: CASSYSIARSTDTQYF.

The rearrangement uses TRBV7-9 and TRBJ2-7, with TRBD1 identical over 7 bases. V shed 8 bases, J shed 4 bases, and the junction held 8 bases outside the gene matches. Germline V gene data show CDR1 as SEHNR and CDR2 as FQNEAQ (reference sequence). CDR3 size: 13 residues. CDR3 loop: CASVNNRGYEQYF. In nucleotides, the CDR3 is TGTGCCAGCGTAAACAACAGGGGTTACGAGCAGTACTTC.

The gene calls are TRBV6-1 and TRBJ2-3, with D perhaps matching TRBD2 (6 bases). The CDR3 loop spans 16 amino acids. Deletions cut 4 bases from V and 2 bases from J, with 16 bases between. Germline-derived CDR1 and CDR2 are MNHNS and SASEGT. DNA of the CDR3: TGTGCCAGCAGTGGGGGGGTAGCGTCGCTCACAGATACGCAGTATTTT. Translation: CASSGGVASLTDTQYF.

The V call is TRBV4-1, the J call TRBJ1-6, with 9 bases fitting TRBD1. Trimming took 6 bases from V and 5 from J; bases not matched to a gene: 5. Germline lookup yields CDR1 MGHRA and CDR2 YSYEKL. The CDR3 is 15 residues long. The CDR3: CASSHRDRDNSPLHF. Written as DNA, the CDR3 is TGCGCCAGCAGTCACCGGGACAGGGATAATTCACCCCTCCACTTT.

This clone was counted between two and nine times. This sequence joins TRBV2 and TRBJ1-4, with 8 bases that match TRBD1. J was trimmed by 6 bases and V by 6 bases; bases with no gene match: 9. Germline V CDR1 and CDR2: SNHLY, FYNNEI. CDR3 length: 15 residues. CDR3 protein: CASSPTGTGYEKLFF. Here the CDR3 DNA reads TGTGCCAGCAGCCCTACCGGGACAGGCTATGAAAAACTGTTTTTT.

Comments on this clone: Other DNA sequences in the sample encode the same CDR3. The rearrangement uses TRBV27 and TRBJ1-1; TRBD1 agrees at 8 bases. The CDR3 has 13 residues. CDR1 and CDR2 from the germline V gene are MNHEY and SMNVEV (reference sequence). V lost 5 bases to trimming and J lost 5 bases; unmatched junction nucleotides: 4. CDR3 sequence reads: CASSITGGTEAFF. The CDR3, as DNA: TGTGCCAGCAGTATTACAGGGGGGACTGAAGCTTTCTTT.

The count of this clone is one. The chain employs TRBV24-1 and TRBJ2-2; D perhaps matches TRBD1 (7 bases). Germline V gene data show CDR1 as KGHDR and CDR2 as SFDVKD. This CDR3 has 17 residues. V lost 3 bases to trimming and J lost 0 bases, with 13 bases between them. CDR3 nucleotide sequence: TGTGCCACCAGTGATGGCCCAGGGGGGACGAACACCGGGGAGCTGTTTTTT. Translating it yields CATSDGPGGTNTGELFF.

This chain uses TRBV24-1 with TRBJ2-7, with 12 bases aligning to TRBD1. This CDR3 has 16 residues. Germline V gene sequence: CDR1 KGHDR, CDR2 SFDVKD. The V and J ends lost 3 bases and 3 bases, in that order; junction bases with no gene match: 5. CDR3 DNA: TGTGCCACCAGTGATCCCGGGACAGGGGGCGACTACGAGCAGTACTTC. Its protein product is CATSDPGTGGDYEQYF.